What follows are 30 T cell receptor beta chains derived from one specimen sequenced in a study of blood T cell repertoires in COVID-19. Profiled with immunoSEQ multiplex PCR; TCRdb holds only in-frame clones, not every one. Of about 200,000 clones detected, 70% to 85% appear once; the ten largest clones hold under 6.5%. Sequencing input: PBMCs or T cells enriched from blood (not recorded which). Receptor source: an older woman with acute COVID-19.

Only one count was recorded for this clone. The gene calls are TRBV11-2 and TRBJ1-1, with D possibly matching TRBD1 (5 bases). The CDR3 length is 16 residues. Between the trimmed V and J ends, which lost 1 base and 6 bases, there was a span of 18 bases. From germline, CDR1 is SGHAT and CDR2 FQNNGV. The CDR3 DNA reads as TGTGCCAGCAGCTTAGGGGGCGCGCAGGGCAACGCTGAAGCTTTCTTT. This translates into CASSLGGAQGNAEAFF.

This sequence joins TRBV7-2 and TRBJ1-1, with no clear D. The length of the CDR3 is 12 residues. The ends were cut back, 5 bases at V and 4 bases at J, with 8 bases in the middle. CDR1 and CDR2 (germline): SGHTA, FQGNSA. This CDR3 reads CASSPQITEAFF. CDR3 nucleotide sequence: TGTGCCAGCAGCCCACAAATCACTGAAGCTTTCTTT.

This rearrangement joins TRBV4-1 to TRBJ1-4; 7 bases fit TRBD1. The V and J ends lost 4 bases and 5 bases, in that order; junction bases with no gene match: 16. Germline CDR1 MGHRA, CDR2 YSYEKL. The CDR3 totals 18 residues. This CDR3 reads CASSPRLEPTGLNEKLFF. The CDR3 region has the DNA TGCGCCAGCAGCCCTCGACTTGAACCGACAGGGTTGAATGAAAAACTGTTTTTT.

The chain recombines TRBV18 with TRBJ1-1; the match to TRBD1 covers 9 bases. CDR3 length: 15 amino acids. Germline V gene data show CDR1 as KGHSH and CDR2 as LQKENI. The ends lost 5 bases at V and 2 bases at J; junction bases unmatched: 6. The CDR3 loop reads CASSETTGGNTEAFF. CDR3 DNA sequence: TGTGCCAGCTCAGAAACGACAGGGGGTAACACTGAAGCTTTCTTT.

The table lists this clone with many counts. The V call is TRBV7-9, the J call TRBJ2-7; D gene uncertain. Germline V gives CDR1 SEHNR, CDR2 FQNEAQ (reference sequence). Trimming removed 5 bases at V and 0 bases at J, with 8 bases between. This CDR3 is 13 amino acids long. Written as DNA, the CDR3 is TGTGCCAGCAGCCCCGGTCGCTCCTACGAGCAGTACTTC. This codes for CASSPGRSYEQYF.

This chain connects TRBV30 to TRBJ2-3; D not certain. V was trimmed by 2 bases and J by 0 bases, leaving 24 bases between them. The CDR3 is 19 residues long. Germline V gene data show CDR1 as GTSNPN and CDR2 as SVGIG (reference sequence). For the CDR3, the DNA is TGTGCCTGGAGTTTTGAGTTCGCCTCGTTTACTTCTAGCACAGATACGCAGTATTTT. Translation gives CAWSFEFASFTSSTDTQYF.

The chain uses TRBV7-8 and TRBJ1-3; D gene uncertain. The V gene's germline CDR1 is SGHVS and CDR2 FQNEAQ. V lost 1 base and J lost 3, with 13 bases in between. This CDR3 comprises 16 residues. This CDR3 reads CASSLGRGSHGNTIYF. The CDR3 nucleotides read TGTGCCAGCAGCTTAGGCCGGGGATCTCATGGAAACACCATATATTTT.

V gene TRBV6-1 combines with J gene TRBJ2-2; 9 bases agree with TRBD2. Germline V gene data show CDR1 as MNHNS and CDR2 as SASEGT. The CDR3 spans 16 residues. Trimming at V came to 1 base and at J to 7 bases, leaving 7 bases not matched to a gene. CDR3 sequence (DNA): TGTGCCAGCAGTGAAGAAGGCGGACTAGCGATCGGGGAGCTGTTTTTT. It translates to CASSEEGGLAIGELFF.

This chain joins TRBV6-5 and TRBJ1-3, with D perhaps TRBD1 (6 bases). The CDR3 is 13 amino acids. Trimming cost V 8 bases and J 4 bases, with 12 bases left between them. Germline values: CDR1 MNHEY, CDR2 SVGAGI. CDR3 residues: CASSRDIGNTIYF. Here the CDR3 DNA reads TGTGCCAGCTCGAGGGACATCGGAAACACCATATATTTT.

The rearrangement links TRBV27 to TRBJ2-3, with a tentative D call TRBD1 (5 bases). Germline CDR1 and CDR2: MNHEY and SMNVEV (reference sequence). Trimming stripped 6 bases from V and 0 bases from J, with 7 bases between. This CDR3 is 13 amino acids long. CDR3 in amino acids: CASRPGSTDTQYF. DNA of the CDR3: TGTGCCAGCAGGCCAGGGAGCACAGATACGCAGTATTTT.

This clone came up once. The chain is built from TRBV10-1 and TRBJ2-7, with 7 nucleotides matching TRBD2. The CDR3 has 15 amino acids. V shed 0 bases, J shed 1 base, and the junction held 3 bases outside the gene matches. The germline V gene has CDR1 WNHNN and CDR2 SYGVQD (reference sequence). DNA of the CDR3: TGCGCCAGCAGTGAGTCCGGCGGGAGTTCCTACGAGCAGTACTTC. It is translated as CASSESGGSSYEQYF.

This chain joins TRBV5-1 and TRBJ1-6; TRBD1 might be the D (5 bases). CDR1 is SGHRS, CDR2 YFSETQ, per germline. This CDR3 contains 14 residues. Trimming took off 4 bases at V and 7 bases at J, with 12 bases between the two ends. CDR3 in DNA: TGCGCCAGCAGCATCGGGACTGAGAATTCACCCCTCCACTTT. Its translation: CASSIGTENSPLHF.

The V call is TRBV4-3, the J call TRBJ2-1, with no clear D. The CDR3 extends over 16 amino acids. The V gene lost 1 base and the J gene lost 2 bases, with 12 bases spanning the gap. Germline V gene sequence: CDR1 LGHNA, CDR2 YSLEER. CDR3 bases: TGCGCCAGCAGCCAAGTACCGGGTGAACCCTACAATGAGCAGTTCTTC. Its translation is CASSQVPGEPYNEQFF.

V usage is TRBV10-3 and J usage is TRBJ1-5; TRBD1 matches at 9 bases. Germline loops: CDR1 ENHRY, CDR2 SYGVKD. The V gene end was trimmed by 10 bases and the J gene end by 6 bases; junction bases not matched to a gene: 4. The CDR3 is 12 amino acids. Written as DNA, the CDR3 is TGTGCCAGCGGACAGGGGACTCAGCCCCAGCATTTT. Translated: CASGQGTQPQHF.

V is TRBV7-2 and J is TRBJ2-2; 7 nucleotides agree with TRBD2. CDR3 size: 16 residues. V gave up 2 bases and J gave up 2 bases; unmatched junction bases: 5. Germline CDR1 is SGHTA and CDR2 is FQGNSA. This CDR3 is CASSLIASGNTGELFF. The CDR3 DNA reads as TGTGCCAGCAGCTTAATAGCTAGCGGTAACACCGGGGAGCTGTTTTTT.

V is TRBV4-3 and J is TRBJ1-2; D is perhaps TRBD1 (6 bases). Germline-derived CDR1 and CDR2 are LGHNA and YSLEER. This CDR3 spans 15 amino acids. V gave up 2 bases and J gave up 7 bases, with 17 bases separating them. The CDR3 loop reads CASSQPRTVSSGYTF. The DNA of the CDR3 is TGCGCCAGCAGCCAACCAAGGACAGTTTCCTCTGGCTACACCTTC.

This clone was detected once. At one end the junction does not follow the germline gene, possibly because of a read error. The chain uses TRBV6-5 and TRBJ1-2, with unresolved D. CDR3 length: 13 residues. CDR1 MNHEY and CDR2 SVGAGI come from the germline V gene. In DNA form, the CDR3 reads TGTGCCAGCACACTAGCGGGGAACTCTGGCTACACCTTC. Encoded protein: CASTLAGNSGYTF.

DNA of the CDR3: TGTGCCAGCAGTTTGGGACAGGGGGCATCGGAGACCCAGTACTTC. Translation gives CASSLGQGASETQYF. V and J are TRBV28 and TRBJ2-5; TRBD1 matches 12 bases. With V trimmed by 3 bases and J by 5 bases, 4 bases remained unmatched. The CDR3 sequence is 15 residues long. Per germline, CDR1 MDHEN and CDR2 SYDVKM.

This clone has only a few counts. This sequence joins TRBV5-4 and TRBJ1-2, with a tentative D call TRBD1 (5 bases). The CDR3 spans 15 residues. V shed 5 bases and J shed 4 bases, with 18 bases lying between them. Germline V lookup: CDR1 SGHNT, CDR2 YYREEE (reference sequence). This CDR3 reads CASREGRSGGYGYTF. Here the CDR3 DNA reads TGTGCCAGCAGGGAGGGGCGGAGTGGCGGCTATGGCTACACCTTC.

This chain connects TRBV5-1 to TRBJ1-5, with TRBD1 matching over 8 bases. Germline CDR1 and CDR2: SGHRS and YFSETQ. The trim removed 4 bases at V and 1 base at J, leaving 4 bases unmatched. The length of the CDR3 is 15 residues. The CDR3 is CASSTTGGSNQPQHF. In nucleotides, the CDR3 is TGCGCCAGCAGCACTACAGGGGGAAGCAATCAGCCCCAGCATTTT.

The rearrangement joins TRBV4-3 to TRBJ2-1, with 8 bases matching TRBD2. V dropped 0 bases and J dropped 5; count of bases not matched to a gene: 9. This CDR3 is 17 amino acids long. Germline values: CDR1 LGHNA, CDR2 YSLEER. The CDR3: CASSQDVTAGGDNEQFF. The CDR3 nucleotides read TGCGCCAGCAGCCAAGATGTTACGGCGGGGGGTGACAATGAGCAGTTCTTC.

This clone was observed a single time. The J gene is TRBJ1-5, the V gene TRBV3-1 (or the pseudogene TRBV3-2), with D unresolved. CDR3 size: 13 residues. Trimming removed 2 bases at V and 6 bases at J, with 8 bases between. The V gene's germline CDR1 is LGHDT and CDR2 YNNKEL (reference sequence). CDR3 DNA: TGTGCCAGCAGCCAATCCGCGGGTCAGCCCCAGCATTTT. Amino acids: CASSQSAGQPQHF.

CDR3 bases: TGTGCCAGCAGTCCCGAAGGGGCTGGAACAGATACGCAGTATTTT. This sequence encodes CASSPEGAGTDTQYF. This rearrangement joins TRBV11-2 to TRBJ2-3; possibly TRBD1 for D (5 bases). Between the trimmed V and J ends, which lost 6 bases and 3 bases, there was a span of 16 bases. Looked up from germline, CDR1 is SGHAT and CDR2 is FQNNGV. The CDR3 sequence is 15 residues long.

This chain uses TRBV19 with TRBJ2-3; 10 bases map to TRBD2. Germline V lookup: CDR1 LNHDA, CDR2 SQIVND (reference sequence). The CDR3 length is 17 residues. Germline trimming cut 3 bases from V and 4 bases from J; bases unmatched to any gene: 10. CDR3 coding DNA: TGTGCCAGTAGTATTGGTTTGGCTAGCGGGAGTGCAGATACGCAGTATTTT. Its translation is CASSIGLASGSADTQYF.

The chain links TRBV18 to TRBJ2-7; possible D gene TRBD1, 6 bases. The CDR3 spans 15 residues. The V and J ends lost 3 bases and 1 base respectively, with 13 bases between them. Germline lookup yields CDR1 KGHSH and CDR2 LQKENI. The DNA of the CDR3 is TGTGCCAGCTCACCTAAGACAGGAGGTTCCTACGAGCAGTACTTC. Its translation is CASSPKTGGSYEQYF.

The gene calls are TRBV20-1 and TRBJ1-2; no definite D call. There are 9 residues in the CDR3. Trimming stripped 3 bases from V and 8 bases from J, with 4 bases between. Germline CDR1 and CDR2: DFQATT and SNEGSKA (reference sequence). DNA for the CDR3: TGCAGTGCTAGCATCGGCTACACCTTC. Protein product: CSASIGYTF.

V usage is TRBV7-2 and J usage is TRBJ1-3; D gene unclear. The germline V gene encodes CDR1 SGHTA and CDR2 FQGNSA. V gave up 3 bases and J gave up 0 bases, with 6 bases separating them. The CDR3 totals 14 residues. The CDR3 coding sequence is TGTGCCAGCAGCTTTCACGGCTCTGGAAACACCATATATTTT. It yields the protein CASSFHGSGNTIYF.

The J gene is TRBJ1-3, the V gene TRBV5-6; 9 bases agree with TRBD1. CDR1 is SGHDT, CDR2 YYEEEE, per germline. The length of the CDR3 is 16 residues. The V segment lost 5 bases and the J segment 0 bases; nucleotides outside the gene matches: 6. CDR3 bases: TGTGCCAGCAGGCGGACAGGGGTCCTCTCTGGAAACACCATATATTTT. The encoded protein is CASRRTGVLSGNTIYF.

The chain combines TRBV28 with TRBJ1-5; D is perhaps TRBD1 (6 bases). Deletions cut 6 bases from V and 5 bases from J, with 20 bases between. This CDR3 comprises 16 residues. CDR1 is MDHEN and CDR2 is SYDVKM in the germline V gene. The CDR3 DNA reads TGTGCCAGCAGCCCGTTAGGGGGGGGCGCCGATCAGCCCCAGCATTTT. Translating it yields CASSPLGGGADQPQHF.

This chain links TRBV19 with TRBJ2-2; 7 nucleotides match TRBD1. This CDR3 is built from 15 residues. Looked up from germline, CDR1 is LNHDA and CDR2 is SQIVND (reference sequence). The junction had 7 bases not matched to a gene; V was cut back by 3 bases and J by 6 bases. CDR3: CASSIKGARPGELFF. In DNA form, the CDR3 reads TGTGCCAGTAGTATTAAGGGGGCTCGGCCCGGGGAGCTGTTTTTT.